The 28 T cell receptor beta chains in this list originate from one sample, sequenced in a study of blood T cell repertoires in COVID-19. TCRdb's table, derived via immunoSEQ multiplex PCR, lists solely in-frame clones and lacks some. The sample carries about 100,000 clones, roughly 84% recorded once. The specimen was peripheral blood. These receptors originate from a human donor in a cohort sampled during active COVID-19.

The chain employs TRBV19 and TRBJ1-6, with 8 bases fitting TRBD1. Germline V gives CDR1 LNHDA, CDR2 SQIVND (reference sequence). The CDR3 has 16 residues. Unmatched junction bases numbered 2, after V lost 4 bases and J lost 0 bases. The CDR3 is CASSKGQGSYNSPLHF. The CDR3 bases are TGTGCCAGTAGTAAAGGACAGGGCTCCTATAATTCACCCCTCCACTTT.

Details on this clone: Other nucleotide sequences from this sample produce the same CDR3. The rearrangement joins TRBV29-1 to TRBJ2-1, with 7 bases that match TRBD2. The V gene end was trimmed by 3 bases and the J gene end by 0 bases; junction bases not matched to a gene: 2. CDR1 is SQVTM, CDR2 ANQGSEA, per germline. This CDR3 has 14 amino acids. The CDR3 sequence is CSVDGGSSYNEQFF. The CDR3 nucleotides are TGCAGCGTTGACGGCGGGAGCTCCTACAATGAGCAGTTCTTC.

The chain combines TRBV11-3 with TRBJ1-1; TRBD1 might be the D (5 bases). Germline loops: CDR1 SGHNT, CDR2 YENEEA. This CDR3 has 14 amino acids. Between the trimmed V and J ends, which lost 8 bases and 3 bases, there was a span of 16 bases. CDR3 DNA sequence: TGTGCCAGCCACTACAGTCTAGGGGACACTGAAGCTTTCTTT. It is translated as CASHYSLGDTEAFF.

This clone was seen more than once but under ten times. The V gene is TRBV11-2, the J gene TRBJ2-2, with TRBD1 identical over 7 bases. Per germline, CDR1 SGHAT and CDR2 FQNNGV. The V and J ends lost 5 bases and 0 bases, in that order; junction bases with no gene match: 6. This CDR3 has 16 amino acids. In DNA form, the CDR3 reads TGTGCCAGCAGCCCCAGGGGGAGCTCGAACACCGGGGAGCTGTTTTTT. It specifies CASSPRGSSNTGELFF.

The chain's CDR3 is CASSPGTGVHEQYF. The CDR3 nucleotides are TGTGCCAGCTCACCCGGGACAGGCGTCCACGAGCAGTACTTC. The chain recombines TRBV18 with TRBJ2-7; 8 positions agree with TRBD1. The V and J ends lost 3 bases and 5 bases, in that order; junction bases with no gene match: 6. Germline lookup yields CDR1 KGHSH and CDR2 LQKENI. CDR3 length: 14 residues.

The count of this clone is one. This rearrangement joins TRBV5-1 to TRBJ2-2, with 10 bases identical to TRBD2. Looked up from germline, CDR1 is SGHRS and CDR2 is YFSETQ. J was trimmed by 1 base and V by 6 bases; bases with no gene match: 3. This CDR3 comprises 15 residues. This CDR3 is CASTKRGGNTGELFF. The CDR3 bases are TGCGCCAGCACCAAGCGGGGGGGGAACACCGGGGAGCTGTTTTTT. The variable domain in full, completed from reference TRBV5-1 and TRBJ2-2, reads KAGVTQTPRYLIKTRGQQVTLSCSPISGHRSVSWYQQTPGQGLQFLFEYFSETQRNKGNFPGRFSGRQFSNSRSEMNVSTLELGDSALYLCASTKRGGNTGELFFGEGSRLTVL.

In this sample, this clone turned up a few times. This chain links TRBV3-1 (or the pseudogene TRBV3-2) with TRBJ1-4, with D hard to call. Between the trimmed V and J ends, which lost 7 bases and 8 bases, there was a span of 11 bases. Per germline, CDR1 LGHDT and CDR2 YNNKEL (reference sequence). The CDR3 is made up of 12 amino acids. In DNA form, the CDR3 reads TGTGCCAGCAAGGAGTCCTCCGAAAAACTGTTTTTT. This gives the protein CASKESSEKLFF.

The chain has TRBV5-5 and TRBJ2-2; 8 bases are shared with TRBD2. CDR1 and CDR2 from the germline V gene are SGHKS and YYEKEE (reference sequence). The CDR3 totals 15 residues. The ends lost 0 bases at V and 6 bases at J; junction bases unmatched: 4. CDR3: CASSLVGLGAGELFF. The CDR3 DNA sequence: TGTGCCAGCAGCTTGGTGGGACTAGGGGCCGGGGAGCTGTTTTTT.

The chain is built from TRBV9 and TRBJ2-5; 7 bases agree with TRBD2. The CDR3 covers 17 residues. Trimming took 0 bases from V and 2 from J; bases not matched to a gene: 10. Per the germline V gene, CDR1 is SGDLS and CDR2 is YYNGEE. As DNA, the CDR3 is TGTGCCAGCAGCGTAGGGGTCTTGGGGGGGAGACAAGAGACCCAGTACTTC. This gives the protein CASSVGVLGGRQETQYF.

The chain recombines TRBV6-2 or TRBV6-3 with TRBJ1-6; D is perhaps TRBD1 (5 bases). Germline V lookup: CDR1 MNHEY, CDR2 SVGEGT. Deletions cut 6 bases from V and 13 bases from J, with 13 bases between. The CDR3 runs to 12 residues. Here the CDR3 reads CASSPGRAPLHF. The CDR3 region has the DNA TGTGCCAGCAGCCCAGGGAGGGCGCCCCTCCACTTT.

The rearrangement uses TRBV10-1 and TRBJ1-1, with a possible D match to TRBD1 (6 bases). V lost 6 bases and J lost 0, with 8 bases in between. CDR1 and CDR2 (germline): WNHNN, SYGVQD (reference sequence). The CDR3 runs 13 residues. CDR3 sequence: CASSGTLNTEAFF. CDR3 DNA sequence: TGCGCCAGCAGCGGGACATTGAACACTGAAGCTTTCTTT.

J is TRBJ1-2 and V is TRBV7-9; 7 positions agree with TRBD1. With 5 bases clipped from V and 4 bases from J, the junction kept 13 bases outside the gene matches. Germline V gene lookup returns CDR1 SEHNR and CDR2 FQNEAQ (reference sequence). The CDR3 has 16 residues. In DNA form, the CDR3 reads TGTGCCAGCAGCAACTCAGGGGGACGGCCGCTCTATGGCTACACCTTC. It is translated as CASSNSGGRPLYGYTF.

The rearrangement joins TRBV5-4 to TRBJ2-7; 11 bases agree with TRBD1. V gave up 3 bases and J gave up 3 bases; unmatched junction bases: 11. CDR1 and CDR2 (germline): SGHNT, YYREEE (reference sequence). CDR3 length equals 17 residues. The CDR3 nucleotides read TGTGCCAGCAGCTCTGGACAGGGGGCCCTAAACCTCTACGAGCAGTACTTC. It is translated as CASSSGQGALNLYEQYF.

This sequence joins TRBV10-1 and TRBJ2-3, with 9 bases identical to TRBD2. Trimming at V came to 3 bases and at J to 2 bases, leaving 3 bases not matched to a gene. The CDR3 loop spans 15 amino acids. In germline, CDR1 is WNHNN, CDR2 SYGVQD (reference sequence). In DNA form, the CDR3 reads TGCGCCAGCAGTGACGGGACTAGCTACACAGATACGCAGTATTTT. Its protein product is CASSDGTSYTDTQYF.

The chain links TRBV18 to TRBJ1-2; 7 bases are shared with TRBD1. The length of the CDR3 is 15 residues. Germline CDR1 KGHSH, CDR2 LQKENI. J was trimmed by 4 bases and V by 5 bases; bases with no gene match: 10. CDR3 in amino acids: CASSGSVAGGYGYTF. CDR3 coding DNA: TGTGCCAGCTCAGGCTCGGTGGCAGGGGGCTATGGCTACACCTTC.

This rearrangement joins TRBV7-9 to TRBJ2-1; TRBD2 matches at 8 bases. CDR1 is SEHNR, CDR2 FQNEAQ, per germline (reference sequence). Losses at the gene ends were 7 bases for V and 4 bases for J; bases not matched to a gene: 18. The CDR3 runs 18 residues. This chain's CDR3 is CASNRGGAREGPYNEQFF. CDR3 nucleotide sequence: TGTGCCAGCAACCGGGGGGGTGCTCGGGAGGGCCCTTACAATGAGCAGTTCTTC. Combining the CDR3 with reference TRBV7-9 and TRBJ2-1 gives the whole variable domain DTGVSQNPRHKITKRGQNVTFRCDPISEHNRLYWYRQTLGQGPEFLTYFQNEAQLEKSRLLSDRFSAERPKGSFSTLEIQRTEQGDSAMYLCASNRGGAREGPYNEQFFGPGTRLTVL.

V is TRBV24-1 and J is TRBJ1-4; D call uncertain. The CDR3 length is 15 residues. The V gene's germline CDR1 is KGHDR and CDR2 SFDVKD. V gave up 2 bases and J gave up 8 bases, with 14 bases separating them. CDR3 region: CATSDSKGVGEKLFF. CDR3 bases: TGTGCCACCAGTGATTCGAAGGGAGTCGGGGAAAAACTGTTTTTT.

This clone was recorded a few times. The junction does not match germline at one end; this may be a read error. The V and J genes are TRBV3-1 (or the pseudogene TRBV3-2) and TRBJ2-1; tentative D call: TRBD2 (6 bases). The CDR3 spans 12 residues. The germline CDR1 and CDR2 sequences are LGHDT and YNNKEL (reference sequence). CDR3 in amino acids: CASSQEQGRGVF. CDR3 coding DNA: TGTGCCAGCAGCCAAGAGCAAGGGCGCGGGGTCTTC.

CDR3 residues: CASSEQGGGVYEQYF. The CDR3 region has the DNA TGTGCCAGCAGCGAACAGGGTGGCGGTGTCTACGAGCAGTACTTC. The rearrangement uses TRBV7-6 and TRBJ2-7; possible D gene TRBD1, 6 bases. V gave up 5 bases and J gave up 3 bases, with 17 bases separating them. This CDR3 has 15 residues. The V gene's germline CDR1 is SGHVS and CDR2 FNYEAQ.

V and J are TRBV4-3 and TRBJ1-2; D is unclear. The CDR3 sequence is 13 residues long. Germline V CDR1 and CDR2: LGHNA, YSLEER. V gave up 4 bases and J gave up 8 bases, with 14 bases separating them. CDR3 bases: TGCGCCAGCAGCCCCACCGTGGGCGCGGGCTACACCTTC. Its protein is CASSPTVGAGYTF.

As for this clone: Other DNA sequences within the sample encode an identical CDR3. The rearrangement uses TRBV2 and TRBJ2-2; TRBD2 agrees at 11 bases. CDR1 and CDR2 (germline): SNHLY, FYNNEI. The CDR3 is made up of 15 amino acids. The CDR3 sequence: CAKRRLAGRDGELFF. CDR3 bases: TGTGCAAAGCGGAGACTAGCGGGGCGCGACGGGGAGCTGTTTTTT.

The chain is built from TRBV5-4 and TRBJ2-7; possible D gene TRBD2, 6 bases. Germline loops: CDR1 SGHNT, CDR2 YYREEE (reference sequence). This CDR3 has 14 residues. V was cut by 4 bases and J by 5 bases, with 16 bases left in between. The CDR3 DNA follows: TGTGCCAGCAGCCCAAGTGGGGAGGTCCACGAGCAGTACTTC. Protein: CASSPSGEVHEQYF.

The gene calls are TRBV18 and TRBJ2-1, with 10 bases fitting TRBD2. The CDR3 length is 15 residues. The V and J ends lost 6 bases and 3 bases, in that order; junction bases with no gene match: 5. CDR1 is KGHSH and CDR2 is LQKENI in the germline V gene. The CDR3 DNA sequence: TGTGCCAGCTCGTCGAGCGGGGGGGGCTACAATGAGCAGTTCTTC. Translating it yields CASSSSGGGYNEQFF.

This clone occurred once. V is TRBV6-2 or TRBV6-3 and J is TRBJ2-5, with D uncertain. Trimming stripped 4 bases from V and 7 bases from J, with 10 bases between. The CDR3 covers 12 residues. Germline-derived CDR1 and CDR2 are MNHEY and SVGEGT. CDR3 nucleotide sequence: TGTGCCAGCAGTTCGGTTATCGGGACCCAGTACTTC. It is translated as CASSSVIGTQYF.

This rearrangement joins TRBV5-1 to TRBJ2-7; D not resolved. CDR1 and CDR2 (germline): SGHRS, YFSETQ. CDR3 length: 13 amino acids. Trimming pared 0 bases from V and 4 bases from J, leaving 8 bases between. The CDR3 here is CASSLGLGYEQYF. The CDR3 coding sequence is TGCGCCAGCAGCTTGGGTCTCGGTTACGAGCAGTACTTC.

This clone was detected a few times. The genes are TRBV10-1 and TRBJ1-1, with D possibly being TRBD1 (5 bases). V shed 2 bases and J shed 4 bases, with 11 bases lying between them. The CDR3 contains 14 residues. Germline CDR1 WNHNN, CDR2 SYGVQD (reference sequence). CDR3 protein: CASSETWGGTEAFF. DNA of the CDR3: TGCGCCAGCAGTGAGACGTGGGGCGGCACTGAAGCTTTCTTT.

The V call is TRBV9, the J call TRBJ2-1; D may be TRBD2 (6 bases). Germline-derived CDR1 and CDR2 are SGDLS and YYNGEE. V gave up 0 bases and J gave up 4 bases, with 11 bases separating them. The CDR3 is made up of 15 amino acids. The CDR3 is CASSVVSGPYNEQFF. The DNA for the CDR3 is TGTGCCAGCAGCGTAGTTAGCGGCCCATACAATGAGCAGTTCTTC.

The rearrangement uses TRBV10-3 and TRBJ2-7, with a possible D match to TRBD1 (5 bases). The CDR3 totals 13 residues. V gave up 5 bases and J gave up 1 base, with 9 bases separating them. Germline CDR1 ENHRY, CDR2 SYGVKD. The CDR3 coding sequence is TGTGCCATCAGTTCAGGGTATTCCTACGAGCAGTACTTC. This sequence encodes CAISSGYSYEQYF.